The TCR beta chain described here comes from a study of T cells in Graves' hyperthyroidism and ophthalmopathy. TCR beta CDR3 regions were amplified from RNA. The HTBI primer set drove a first-round RT-PCR of the TCR CDR3. TCRdb re-derived calls from the multiplex PCR reads in MiXCR, one entry per CDR3 protein. The sample has about half a million distinct CDR3 sequences; less than 25% are singletons. This clonotype was recorded at least ten times. The CDR3 has 17 amino acids. The V gene's germline CDR1 is MNHEY and CDR2 SMNVEV (reference sequence). The V end lost 2 bases, the J end lost 3 bases, and 19 bases lay between the germline ends.

The gene calls are TRBV27 and TRBJ1-2; unclear D gene. The receptor was derived from a young man with Graves' hyperthyroidism. Material: blood. CDR3: CASSLVAPHLNYYGYTF. CDR3 nucleotide sequence: TGTGCCAGCAGTTTAGTCGCACCGCACCTTAACTACTATGGCTACACCTTC.